The present entry profiles one TCR beta chain with its context. Its antigen is still unknown. The sample is drawn from a study of T cells after yellow fever vaccination. Study-level points and caveats: Once the booster was given, most primary-vaccination clones reappeared, at just under 98% for CD4 and more than 85% for CD8. By day 5 rather than day 15, the secondary response had peaked, though it was weaker. FACS-sorted repertoires might harbor abundant contaminating clonotypes from the bulk population.

A universal primer site and UMIs were added as TCR cDNA was made by 5'RACE template switching. TCRdb used MiXCR to reprocess the 5' RACE reads, holding one entry per CDR3 protein. This table holds some 120,000 distinct CDR3 sequences, around 15% found once. Germline V gives CDR1 SGHVS, CDR2 FQNEAQ. J gave up 2 bases and V 5 bases, and 10 bases lay outside the gene matches. The CDR3 consists of 18 residues. Sequenced here: CD8+ T cells sorted from PBMCs, sampled 5 days after the yellow fever booster vaccination. The chain has TRBV7-8 and TRBJ2-6; 9 bases are a match to TRBD1. The clonotype originates from a man aged 18 to 30 who received the YFV17D yellow fever vaccine. CDR3 in DNA: TGTGCCAGCAGCCGCCGGGACAGGGTTCAGACTGGGGCCAACGTCCTGACTTTC. The encoded protein is CASSRRDRVQTGANVLTF.